These 22 T cell receptor beta chains share one sample of origin, sequenced in a study of patients and donors after allogeneic stem cell transplantation (dated by TCRdb to between 2020 and 2021). The receptor library was made with RT-PCR. Sequencing was carried out with a NextSeq 550. The public reads were reprocessed in TCRdb via fastp at Q25 and MiXCR, keeping in-frame beta chains. Records with the same CDR3 protein are collapsed into one entry carrying the most frequent genes and DNA. This sample holds more than 850,000 distinct CDR3 sequences; approximately 18% were observed only once. The ten largest account for around 6% of the sample. Material for sequencing was blood, either unsorted or a sorted T cell fraction (not recorded which). Receptor source: a human donor who was either an allogeneic HSCT recipient or a stem cell or donor lymphocyte infusion donor (not recorded which). It is not recorded whose cells these are; they may come from a transplant donor.

This clonotype was recorded at least ten times. The chain uses TRBV18 and TRBJ1-1; 7 bases fit TRBD1. The CDR3 is made up of 13 amino acids. Germline CDR1 KGHSH, CDR2 LQKENI. With V trimmed by 6 bases and J by 3 bases, 4 bases remained unmatched. The CDR3 DNA reads TGTGCCAGCTCGCCCGACAGGGACACTGAAGCTTTCTTT. It encodes CASSPDRDTEAFF.

The chain has TRBV4-2 and TRBJ2-4; TRBD2 might be the D (6 bases). Germline V gene data show CDR1 as LGHNA and CDR2 as YNFKEQ. The CDR3 has 19 amino acids. V lost 1 base and J lost 2, with 21 bases in between. The CDR3 sequence: CASSQGWRGQKVSKNIQYF. The CDR3 DNA reads TGTGCCAGCAGCCAAGGCTGGAGGGGTCAAAAGGTGTCCAAAAACATTCAGTACTTC.

This clonotype was detected only a few times. The chain combines TRBV7-2 with TRBJ1-5; 7 bases line up with TRBD1. Germline assignment: CDR1 SGHTA and CDR2 FQGNSA. The J segment lost 5 bases and the V segment lost 0 bases, leaving 10 bases of the junction unmatched. This CDR3 is built from 17 residues. The CDR3 bases are TGTGCCAGCAGCTTAGCCGAGGGGGCGGCGGGGGATCAGCCCCAGCATTTT. Translation: CASSLAEGAAGDQPQHF.

The chain combines TRBV5-1 with TRBJ2-3; D is unresolved. Germline V gene lookup returns CDR1 SGHRS and CDR2 YFSETQ. The CDR3 totals 16 residues. Trimming cost V 0 bases and J 7 bases, with 18 bases left between them. The CDR3: CASSLVADTFPNTQYF. The CDR3 bases are TGCGCCAGCAGCTTGGTCGCCGACACATTTCCTAATACGCAGTATTTT. Variable domain in full (rest from reference TRBV5-1 and TRBJ2-3): KAGVTQTPRYLIKTRGQQVTLSCSPISGHRSVSWYQQTPGQGLQFLFEYFSETQRNKGNFPGRFSGRQFSNSRSEMNVSTLELGDSALYLCASSLVADTFPNTQYFGPGTRLTVL.

This sequence joins TRBV10-3 and TRBJ1-5; D possibly corresponds to TRBD1 (5 bases). Germline V gives CDR1 ENHRY, CDR2 SYGVKD. Trimming cost V 0 bases and J 5 bases, with 17 bases left between them. This CDR3 is 17 amino acids long. The CDR3 nucleotides read TGTGCCATCAGTGAGTCAAAATTTGTTTCACAGGATCAGCCCCAGCATTTT. Its translation is CAISESKFVSQDQPQHF.

This clonotype was found a few times. The V gene is TRBV24-1, the J gene TRBJ2-1; 14 positions agree with TRBD2. CDR1 is KGHDR and CDR2 is SFDVKD in the germline V gene. The CDR3 totals 19 residues. The V segment lost 3 bases and the J segment 3 bases; nucleotides outside the gene matches: 9. CDR3 region: CATSDPGTSGRGSYNEQFF. CDR3 nucleotides: TGTGCCACCAGTGATCCCGGGACTAGCGGGAGAGGGAGCTACAATGAGCAGTTCTTC.

The gene calls are TRBV12-3 or TRBV12-4 and TRBJ1-3, with D tentatively TRBD1 (5 bases). V lost 6 bases and J 2 bases, leaving 14 bases between the germline ends. CDR3 size: 15 residues. CDR3 amino acids: CASSLFQGAGNTIYF. CDR3 DNA: TGTGCCAGCAGCCTCTTCCAGGGTGCTGGAAACACCATATATTTT.

This rearrangement joins TRBV4-3 to TRBJ2-7; 7 positions match TRBD1. The CDR3 is 16 residues long. Germline V gene lookup returns CDR1 LGHNA and CDR2 YSLEER. J gave up 0 bases and V 1 base, and 6 bases lay outside the gene matches. This CDR3 is CASSQGRDSASYEQYF. The CDR3 region has the DNA TGCGCCAGCAGCCAAGGAAGGGACAGCGCCTCCTACGAGCAGTACTTC.

This clonotype was seen a handful of times. V is TRBV11-2 and J is TRBJ2-5, with 8 bases lining up with TRBD2. The length of the CDR3 is 14 residues. The V gene's germline CDR1 is SGHAT and CDR2 FQNNGV. V was pared by 6 bases and J by 1 base, with 4 bases of the junction left unmatched. The CDR3 DNA is TGTGCCAGCAGTTCGGGACTAGGCCAAGAGACCCAGTACTTC. Translation gives CASSSGLGQETQYF.

This clonotype appeared a few times. This chain links TRBV6-5 with TRBJ2-7; D not certain. Germline CDR1 reads MNHEY; CDR2 reads SVGAGI. The CDR3 extends over 14 amino acids. With 2 bases removed from V and 1 base from J, the gap between germline ends came to 9 bases. CDR3 DNA: TGTGCCAGCAGTTACACCGCAGATTCCTACGAGCAGTACTTC. Amino acids: CASSYTADSYEQYF.

V is TRBV19 and J is TRBJ1-3, with D unresolved. The CDR3 loop spans 14 amino acids. The germline V and J ends were trimmed by 6 bases and 2 bases, with 11 bases remaining between them. Germline assignment: CDR1 LNHDA and CDR2 SQIVND (reference sequence). CDR3 sequence: CASSPGMAGNTIYF. CDR3 in DNA: TGTGCCAGTAGCCCGGGGATGGCTGGAAACACCATATATTTT.

CDR3 residues: CASSNGGMRRTDTQYF. The DNA for the CDR3 is TGTGCCAGCAGCAACGGGGGCATGAGGCGGACAGATACGCAGTATTTT. The rearrangement links TRBV11-1 to TRBJ2-3; D tentatively fits TRBD1 or TRBD2 (6 bases each). Germline assignment: CDR1 SGHAT and CDR2 FQDESV (reference sequence). With 5 bases removed from V and 3 bases from J, the gap between germline ends came to 18 bases. CDR3 length: 16 amino acids.

The chain recombines TRBV6-2 or TRBV6-3 with TRBJ2-7; D ambiguous. CDR1 is MNHEY and CDR2 is SVGEGT in the germline V gene. Trimming cost V 6 bases and J 7 bases, with 19 bases left between them. This CDR3 is built from 14 residues. The chain's CDR3 is CASSYTQYLGEQYF. The CDR3 region has the DNA TGTGCCAGCAGCTATACTCAGTACCTTGGGGAGCAGTACTTC.

The sample holds a few counts of this clonotype. The chain carries TRBV6-1 and TRBJ2-1; 12 nucleotides line up with TRBD2. The V segment lost 6 bases and the J segment 5 bases; nucleotides outside the gene matches: 11. This CDR3 has 17 amino acids. Germline CDR1 MNHNS, CDR2 SASEGT. The CDR3 region is CASSDPLAGGLNNEQFF. The CDR3 region has the DNA TGTGCCAGCAGCGACCCACTAGCGGGGGGTCTTAACAATGAGCAGTTCTTC.

This chain links TRBV3-1 with TRBJ2-3; a weak D match, TRBD2 (6 bases). Trimming pared 8 bases from V and 1 base from J, leaving 16 bases between. The CDR3 runs 15 residues. CDR1 and CDR2 (germline): LGHDT, YNNKEL (reference sequence). The CDR3 DNA reads as TGTGCCAGCCACCCCGGGGGATTGGGCACAGATACGCAGTATTTT. As protein: CASHPGGLGTDTQYF.

V is TRBV24-1 and J is TRBJ2-2; 7 nucleotides align to TRBD2. The germline V gene encodes CDR1 KGHDR and CDR2 SFDVKD. This CDR3 has 14 residues. V shed 8 bases, J shed 5 bases, and the junction held 7 bases outside the gene matches. CDR3: CATTRGSGTGELFF. DNA for the CDR3: TGTGCCACCACCCGGGGTAGCGGGACCGGGGAGCTGTTTTTT.

This clonotype showed up just a few times. The chain carries TRBV4-2 and TRBJ2-1; D may be TRBD1 or TRBD2 (7 bases each). Germline V gene data show CDR1 as LGHNA and CDR2 as YNFKEQ. CDR3 length equals 14 residues. Trimming cost V 3 bases and J 8 bases, with 14 bases left between them. The CDR3 loop is CASSQSGGADEQFF. CDR3 DNA sequence: TGTGCCAGCAGCCAGTCAGGGGGGGCCGATGAGCAGTTCTTC.

This clonotype has just a few counts. V is TRBV12-3 or TRBV12-4 and J is TRBJ1-4, with 7 bases fitting TRBD1. The V and J ends lost 4 bases and 10 bases, in that order; junction bases with no gene match: 15. The CDR3 is made up of 16 amino acids. CDR3 protein: CASSSDIQGRGVKLFF. CDR3 sequence (DNA): TGTGCCAGCAGTTCCGACATACAGGGGCGCGGGGTAAAACTGTTTTTT.

This clonotype has just a few counts. The CDR3 protein is CASSQVRGGDTGELFF. The CDR3 DNA reads TGTGCCAGCAGCCAAGTCCGCGGGGGGGACACCGGGGAGCTGTTTTTT. This sequence joins TRBV3-1 and TRBJ2-2; the match to TRBD2 covers 9 bases. The CDR3 length is 16 residues. The ends lost 1 base at V and 3 bases at J; junction bases unmatched: 3. The V gene's germline CDR1 is LGHDT and CDR2 YNNKEL (reference sequence).

For this clonotype: The junction differs from germline at one of its ends, possibly a read error. The chain links TRBV11-2 to TRBJ2-2; D remains unclear. The V gene's germline CDR1 is SGHAT and CDR2 FQNNGV. The CDR3 length is 14 residues. In DNA form, the CDR3 reads TGTGCCAGCAGCTTAGATCCGAAAACCGGGGAGCTGTTTTTT. Translating gives CASSLDPKTGELFF.

In its sample, this clonotype was seen a few times. V usage is TRBV24-1 and J usage is TRBJ2-1; 16 nucleotides line up with TRBD2. After removal of 3 bases from V and 7 bases from J, the junction contained 11 bases not matched to a gene. Per the germline V gene, CDR1 is KGHDR and CDR2 is SFDVKD. This CDR3 is 19 amino acids long. DNA for the CDR3: TGTGCCACCAGTGATCCAGCAGGGACTAGCGGGAGGGCAGTAAATGAGCAGTTCTTC. Protein sequence: CATSDPAGTSGRAVNEQFF.

The V call is TRBV5-5, the J call TRBJ1-2; TRBD1 matches at 10 bases. J gave up 7 bases and V 4 bases, and 7 bases lay outside the gene matches. This CDR3 is built from 14 residues. Germline CDR1 SGHKS, CDR2 YYEKEE (reference sequence). DNA of the CDR3: TGTGCCAGCAGCAATACCCGGGACAGGGGTGGCTACACCTTC. Its protein is CASSNTRDRGGYTF. The full variable domain, its missing parts supplied by reference TRBV5-5 and TRBJ1-2, is DAGVTQSPTHLIKTRGQQVTLRCSPISGHKSVSWYQQVLGQGPQFIFQYYEKEERGRGNFPDRFSARQFPNYSSELNVNALLLGDSALYLCASSNTRDRGGYTFGSGTRLTVV.